These T cell receptor beta chains were read from a single sample in a study of T cells in Graves' hyperthyroidism and ophthalmopathy. From the multiplex PCR reads, TCRdb called clonotypes with MiXCR, one entry per CDR3 protein. The profile shows hundreds of thousands of distinct CDR3 sequences, 12% to 15% of them singletons. The sample consisted of blood. Receptors originate from a woman between 18 and 30 years old with Graves' hyperthyroidism. The CDR3 runs from the conserved cysteine through the conserved F or W. The D gene is left open where the match is weak. Part of the rows lack a size; the others show once, few, many or a class for expanded clones.

d_gene,v_gene,abundance,j_gene,CDR3nt,CDR3aa
-,TRBV24-1,-,TRBJ2-5,TGTGCCACCAGTGACCCCGGCGGGTTAAACCAAGAGACCCAGTACTTC,CATSDPGGLNQETQYF
-,TRBV6-1,-,TRBJ2-1,TGTGCCAGCAGTGACCGGATGGAGTCCTACAATGAGCAGTTCTTC,CASSDRMESYNEQFF
TRBD2,TRBV25-1,-,TRBJ2-3,TGTGCCAGCAGTGAATATAGAGGGACTAGCGGGTATAACACAGATACGCAGTATTTT,CASSEYRGTSGYNTDTQYF
TRBD1,TRBV5-6,many,TRBJ1-1,TGTGCCAGCAGCTTGGCAGGGACAGGGGGGACTGAAGCTTTCTTT,CASSLAGTGGTEAFF
-,TRBV7-7,many,TRBJ2-2,TGTGCTAGCAGCCCCGTCGGGGGCGGGGAGCTGTTTTTT,CASSPVGGGELFF
TRBD1,TRBV10-1,few,TRBJ2-6,TGCGCCAGCAGCCCGGGACAGGGGTCGATCTCTGGGGCCAACGTCCTGACTTTC,CASSPGQGSISGANVLTF
TRBD2,TRBV6-5,-,TRBJ2-1,TGTGCCAGCAGTTACTCGCCCCCGGGGGGAGCCCTCGATGAGCAGTTCTTC,CASSYSPPGGALDEQFF
TRBD1,TRBV20-1,-,TRBJ2-7,TGCAGTGCCTGCGGGACAGGGAGGGCCTACGAGCAGTACTTC,CSACGTGRAYEQYF
-,TRBV12-3/TRBV12-4,-,TRBJ1-2,TGTGCCAGCAGCTCAACCCCATTCGCCGTCAACTATGGCTACACCTTC,CASSSTPFAVNYGYTF
-,TRBV2,many,TRBJ2-1,TGTGCCAGCCAGGGACTTCCCAATGAGCAGTTCTTC,CASQGLPNEQFF
TRBD2,TRBV29-1,many,TRBJ2-1,TGCAGCGTGGACCTTACTAGCGGGAGGGCCTTTGAGCAGTTCTTC,CSVDLTSGRAFEQFF
-,TRBV3-1,many,TRBJ2-7,TGTGCCAGCAGCCAGGTAGGGGAGAGGTCCGAGCAGTACTTC,CASSQVGERSEQYF
-,TRBV12-3/TRBV12-4,few,TRBJ1-5,TGTGCCAGCAAAATGGGGGTCAATCAGCCCCAGCATTTT,CASKMGVNQPQHF
TRBD2,TRBV20-1,-,TRBJ2-2,TGCAGTGCGCGGAAGGGGCTAGCGGGAGGGCCAGGCGGGGAGCTGTTTTTT,CSARKGLAGGPGGELFF
-,TRBV4-3,-,TRBJ1-4,TGCGCCAGCAGCCAAGATCTGAATAGAGGGAATGAAAAACTGTTTTTT,CASSQDLNRGNEKLFF
-,TRBV28,-,TRBJ1-2,TGTGCCAGCAGTTGGGGGGACGCCTATGGCTACACCTTC,CASSWGDAYGYTF
TRBD2,TRBV10-2,-,TRBJ2-1,TGCGCCAGCACCAAACCCGGGACTAGCGAATTCAATGAGCAGTTCTTC,CASTKPGTSEFNEQFF
-,TRBV7-2,-,TRBJ2-7,TGTGCCAGCAGTCTCTCATTGGCGGCATACGAGCAGTACTTC,CASSLSLAAYEQYF
TRBD2,TRBV11-2,many,TRBJ2-2,TGTGCCAGCAGCTTAGTGGGAGGGAGAGTCACCGGGGAGCTGTTTTTT,CASSLVGGRVTGELFF
-,TRBV6-1,many,TRBJ2-3,TGTGCCAGCAGTGAAGGTGCTCTTCAACCAGATACGCAGTATTTT,CASSEGALQPDTQYF
TRBD2,TRBV18,once,TRBJ2-7,TGTGCCAGCTCACCGATGATAGGACTAGACCGCGAGCAGTACTTC,CASSPMIGLDREQYF
-,TRBV7-2,many,TRBJ2-7,TGTGCCAGCAGCTTTGGCCACGAGCAGTACTTC,CASSFGHEQYF
-,TRBV29-1,few,TRBJ2-1,TGCAGCGTTGAAGATCGGGGATCTCTCTACAATGAGCAGTTCTTC,CSVEDRGSLYNEQFF
-,TRBV2,few,TRBJ1-1,TGTGCCAGCAGACGGGTTACAGTGAACACTGAAGCTTTCTTT,CASRRVTVNTEAFF
TRBD2,TRBV28,few,TRBJ2-3,TGTGCCAGCAGTTTAGCCCTAGCGGGAGGTCCTACAGATACGCAGTATTTT,CASSLALAGGPTDTQYF
-,TRBV19,-,TRBJ1-2,TGTGCCAGTAGTAGTCTCGACGGCTATGGCTACACCTTC,CASSSLDGYGYTF
-,TRBV13,many,TRBJ2-3,TGTGCCAGCAGCCAAAGGGGGACAGATACGCAGTATTTT,CASSQRGTDTQYF
-,TRBV3-1,many,TRBJ2-7,TGTGCCAGCAGCTCCGACTGGCAGTACGAGCAGTACTTC,CASSSDWQYEQYF
-,TRBV7-9,many,TRBJ1-4,TGTGCCAGCAGCTTAGATAACAGGCTCCCAACTAATGAAAAACTGTTTTTT,CASSLDNRLPTNEKLFF
-,TRBV19,-,TRBJ2-2,TGTGCCAGTACCCCCCCGGGGGCAGGGACCGGGGAGCTGTTTTTT,CASTPPGAGTGELFF
TRBD1,TRBV20-1,many,TRBJ2-7,TGCAGTGCCAGGGACAGTGGTCACGAGCAGTACTTC,CSARDSGHEQYF
-,TRBV28,many,TRBJ2-7,TGTGCCAGCAGCCCGCTTGGCCGTAGACACGAGCAGTACTTC,CASSPLGRRHEQYF
-,TRBV11-1,many,TRBJ2-5,TGTGCCAGCAGCGCCCGAGGGGGGAGCGAGACCCAGTACTTC,CASSARGGSETQYF
-,TRBV6-2/TRBV6-3,-,TRBJ1-6,TGTGCCAGCAGTTACTCCGATTCGCCCGCGGGAAATTCACCCCTCCACTTT,CASSYSDSPAGNSPLHF
TRBD2,TRBV5-4,many,TRBJ2-5,TGTGCCAGCAGCTTCGACATTACCGGGACTAGCGGCCAAGAGACCCAGTACTTC,CASSFDITGTSGQETQYF
-,TRBV10-3,many,TRBJ1-2,TGTGCCATCAGTGTCGGGGGGGTAGCTTATGGCTACACCTTC,CAISVGGVAYGYTF
TRBD1,TRBV7-9,few,TRBJ1-2,TGTGCCAGCAGCGGGAAAGGACAGGCCTCCTATGGCTACACCTTC,CASSGKGQASYGYTF
TRBD2,TRBV12-3/TRBV12-4,-,TRBJ2-7,TGTGCCAGCAGTGTACTAGCGGGAGGCCCCCCCGGGGTCTACGAGCAGTACTTC,CASSVLAGGPPGVYEQYF
-,TRBV14,many,TRBJ2-1,TGTGCCAGCAGCCAACATATCAAACAGGGACGGCGGGATGAGCAGTTCTTC,CASSQHIKQGRRDEQFF
TRBD1,TRBV2,-,TRBJ2-3,TGTGCCAGCAGCTGGGACAGGTCGCTCACAGATACGCAGTATTTT,CASSWDRSLTDTQYF